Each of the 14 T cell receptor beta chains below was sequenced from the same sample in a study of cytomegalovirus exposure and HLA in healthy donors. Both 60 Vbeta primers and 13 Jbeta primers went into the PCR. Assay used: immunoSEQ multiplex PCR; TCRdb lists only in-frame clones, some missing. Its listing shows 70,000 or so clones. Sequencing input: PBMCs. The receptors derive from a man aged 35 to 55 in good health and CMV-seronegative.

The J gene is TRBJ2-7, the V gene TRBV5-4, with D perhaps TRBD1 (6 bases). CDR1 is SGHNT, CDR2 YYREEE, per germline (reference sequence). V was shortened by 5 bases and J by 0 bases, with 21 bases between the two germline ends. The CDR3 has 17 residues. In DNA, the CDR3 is TGTGCCAGCAGTTCTTCTTCGACAGGCGGTAGCTCCTACGAGCAGTACTTC. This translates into CASSSSSTGGSSYEQYF.

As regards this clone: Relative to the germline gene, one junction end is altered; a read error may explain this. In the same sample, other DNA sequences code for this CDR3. DNA of the CDR3: TGCGCCAGTAACCCCCTCGGGACAGAGGCAGAATCCCAGCATTTT. Residues: CASNPLGTEAESQHF. The chain carries TRBV19 and TRBJ1-5, with 7 bases identical to TRBD1. The CDR3 loop spans 15 amino acids. Germline loops: CDR1 LNHDA, CDR2 SQIVND (reference sequence).

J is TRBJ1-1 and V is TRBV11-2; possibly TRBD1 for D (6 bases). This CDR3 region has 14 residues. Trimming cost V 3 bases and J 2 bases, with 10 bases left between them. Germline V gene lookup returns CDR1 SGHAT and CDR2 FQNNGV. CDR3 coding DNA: TGTGCCAGCAGCTTTCCGGGACACAACACTGAAGCTTTCTTT. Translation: CASSFPGHNTEAFF. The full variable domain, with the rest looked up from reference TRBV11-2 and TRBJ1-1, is EAGVAQSPRYKIIEKRQSVAFWCNPISGHATLYWYQQILGQGPKLLIQFQNNGVVDDSQLPKDRFSAERLKGVDSTLKIQPAKLEDSAVYLCASSFPGHNTEAFFGQGTRLTVV.

The CDR3 reads CASSIGFQEAFF. CDR3 in DNA: TGTGCCAGTAGTATAGGGTTCCAGGAAGCTTTCTTT. The chain joins TRBV19 to TRBJ1-1; unclear D gene. Germline V gene lookup returns CDR1 LNHDA and CDR2 SQIVND (reference sequence). Trimming removed 1 base at V and 8 bases at J, with 8 bases between. This CDR3 contains 12 residues.

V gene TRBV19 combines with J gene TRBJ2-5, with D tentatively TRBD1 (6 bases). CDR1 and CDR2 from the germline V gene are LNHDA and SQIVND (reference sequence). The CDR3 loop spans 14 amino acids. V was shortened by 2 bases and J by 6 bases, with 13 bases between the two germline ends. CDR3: CASSINRERKTQYF. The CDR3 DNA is TGTGCCAGTAGTATAAACAGGGAGCGAAAGACCCAGTACTTC.

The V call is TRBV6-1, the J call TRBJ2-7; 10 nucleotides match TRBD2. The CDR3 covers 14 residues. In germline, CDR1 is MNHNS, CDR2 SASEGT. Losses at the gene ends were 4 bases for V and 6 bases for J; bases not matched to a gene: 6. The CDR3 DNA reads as TGTGCCAGCAGTGGTAGCGGGGGGTTTCGCGAGCAGTACTTC. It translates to CASSGSGGFREQYF.

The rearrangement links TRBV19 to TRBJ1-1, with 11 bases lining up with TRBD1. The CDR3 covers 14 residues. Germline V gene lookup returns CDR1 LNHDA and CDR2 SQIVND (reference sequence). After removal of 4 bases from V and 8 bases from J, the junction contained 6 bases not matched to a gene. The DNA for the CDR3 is TGTGCCAGTAGTAGCACGGACAGGGGGCTAGAAGCTTTCTTT. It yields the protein CASSSTDRGLEAFF.

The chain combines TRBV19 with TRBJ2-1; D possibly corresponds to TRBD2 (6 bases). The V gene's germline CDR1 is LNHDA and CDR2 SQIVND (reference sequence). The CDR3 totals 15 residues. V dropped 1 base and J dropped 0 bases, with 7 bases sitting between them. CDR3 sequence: CASSIGGVSYNEQFF. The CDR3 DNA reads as TGTGCCAGTAGTATAGGCGGGGTCTCCTACAATGAGCAGTTCTTC.

The CDR3 DNA reads TGTGCCAGCTCACCACTGGGACAGGGGTTGAACACTGAAGCTTTCTTT. Protein: CASSPLGQGLNTEAFF. The V gene is TRBV18, the J gene TRBJ1-1; 10 bases are a match to TRBD1. The J segment lost 0 bases and the V segment lost 1 base, leaving 2 bases of the junction unmatched. The germline V gene encodes CDR1 KGHSH and CDR2 LQKENI. The CDR3 extends over 16 amino acids.

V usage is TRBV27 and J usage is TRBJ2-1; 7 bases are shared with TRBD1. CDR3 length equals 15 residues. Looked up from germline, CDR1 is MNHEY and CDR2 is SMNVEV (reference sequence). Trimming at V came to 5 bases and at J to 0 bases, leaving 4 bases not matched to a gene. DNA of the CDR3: TGTGCCAGCAGTCAACAGGGGACCTCCTACAATGAGCAGTTCTTC. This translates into CASSQQGTSYNEQFF.

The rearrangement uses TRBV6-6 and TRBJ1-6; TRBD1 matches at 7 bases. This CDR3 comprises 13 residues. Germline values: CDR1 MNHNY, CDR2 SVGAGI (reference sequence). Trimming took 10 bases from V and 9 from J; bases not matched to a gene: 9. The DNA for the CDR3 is TGTGCCACCCATGACAGGGTGAGTTCACCCCTCCACTTT. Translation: CATHDRVSSPLHF.

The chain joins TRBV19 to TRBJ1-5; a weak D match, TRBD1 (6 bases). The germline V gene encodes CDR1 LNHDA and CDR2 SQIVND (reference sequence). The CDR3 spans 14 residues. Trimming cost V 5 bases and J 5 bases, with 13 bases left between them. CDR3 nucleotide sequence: TGTGCCAGTAGTTTCGGACAGTTTGATCAGCCCCAGCATTTT. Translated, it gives CASSFGQFDQPQHF.

CDR3 sequence (DNA): TGCGCCAGCAGCCAAGAGGGCAGGGTTAATGAGCAGTTCTTC. This sequence encodes CASSQEGRVNEQFF. This chain links TRBV4-1 with TRBJ2-1; tentatively, D is TRBD1 (5 bases). V was shortened by 0 bases and J by 7 bases, with 10 bases between the two germline ends. CDR1 is MGHRA and CDR2 is YSYEKL in the germline V gene. There are 14 residues in the CDR3.

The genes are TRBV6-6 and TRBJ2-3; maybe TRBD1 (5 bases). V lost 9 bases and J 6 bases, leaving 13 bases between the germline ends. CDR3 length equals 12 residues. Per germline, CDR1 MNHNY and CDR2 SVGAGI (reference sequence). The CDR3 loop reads CASRGQGDTQYF. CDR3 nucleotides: TGTGCCAGTAGGGGCCAGGGCGATACGCAGTATTTT.